A selection of T cell receptor beta chains follows, all from one sample in a study of cytomegalovirus exposure and HLA in healthy donors. The table came from immunoSEQ multiplex PCR; TCRdb's copy has only in-frame clones and leaves some out. Here the sample spans 85,000 to 120,000 clones, about 76% being singletons. The sequencing input was PBMCs. The source is a woman between 45 and 65 years old in good health and CMV-seropositive. Both conserved end residues are part of each CDR3. Each record gives: J gene, V gene, CDR3 length, clone size, D gene, CDR3 DNA, CDR3 protein. A D gene is named only where the DNA matches it firmly. Expanded clones get a size class; other rows say once, few or many, or leave the size out.

TRBJ1-6 TRBV4-2 14 NA NA TGTGCCAGCAGCCAAGGTCTGGCAAATTCACCCCTCCACTTT CASSQGLANSPLHF
TRBJ2-2 TRBV9 16 NA TRBD2 TGTGCCAGCAGCAAACTAGCGGGGGGGAACACCGGGGAGCTGTTTTTT CASSKLAGGNTGELFF
TRBJ2-3 TRBV7-3 14 NA NA TGTGCCAGCAGCTTAGTTGGAGCGCGAGATACGCAGTATTTT CASSLVGARDTQYF
TRBJ1-5 TRBV2 14 few NA TGTGCCAGCAGTGGACAGGCTTTCAATCAGCCCCAGCATTTT CASSGQAFNQPQHF
TRBJ2-2 TRBV5-4 15 NA NA TGTGCCAGCAGCTTCGGCAGGCCACGTACCGGGGAGCTGTTTTTT CASSFGRPRTGELFF
TRBJ2-2 TRBV27 12 NA NA TGTGCCAGCAGTTTCGTCACCGGGGAGCTGTTTTTT CASSFVTGELFF
TRBJ1-4 TRBV7-9 15 NA TRBD1 TGTGCCAGCAGCTTAGTTACAGGGGAGAGAGAAAAACTGTTTTTT CASSLVTGEREKLFF
TRBJ1-2 TRBV7-9 14 NA NA TGTGCCAGCAGCTTAGAGCGGGCAGGCTATGGCTACACCTTC CASSLERAGYGYTF
TRBJ2-7 TRBV6-5 14 few TRBD2 TGTGCCAGCAGTCGGACTAGCGGGGAGCACGAGCAGTACTTC CASSRTSGEHEQYF
TRBJ2-2 TRBV6-6 15 NA NA TGTGCCAGCTGTGCTACGGGGTTAACGACCGGGGAGCTGTTTTTT CASCATGLTTGELFF
TRBJ2-2 TRBV11-1 17 NA TRBD1 TGTGCCAGCAGCCAGGACAGGCGTGCTAGATTTACCGGGGAGCTGTTTTTT CASSQDRRARFTGELFF
TRBJ2-7 TRBV2 13 NA NA TGTGCCAGCAGTGATCAGCTAGACTACGAGCAGTACTTC CASSDQLDYEQYF
TRBJ1-1 TRBV11-1 12 few NA TGTGCCAGCAGCTCCCAAGGCGGTGAAGCTTTCTTT CASSSQGGEAFF
TRBJ2-2 TRBV6-5 16 NA TRBD2 TGTGCCAGCAGTTACTCGAGCGGGAAAAACACCGGGGAGCTGTTTTTT CASSYSSGKNTGELFF
TRBJ2-2 TRBV7-3 15 NA TRBD2 TGTGCCAGCAGCTTAACTAGCGGGGGGGCCGGGGAGCTGTTTTTT CASSLTSGGAGELFF
TRBJ2-7 TRBV7-2 14 NA NA TGTGCCAGCAGCTTAGGGTCCCTATCTCGAGAGCAGTACTTC CASSLGSLSREQYF
TRBJ1-3 TRBV7-2 16 NA NA TGTGCCAGCAGCTTAGCGCCGGGGAGCTCTGGAAACACCATATATTTT CASSLAPGSSGNTIYF
TRBJ2-7 TRBV29-1 12 NA NA TGCAGCACCCGGGACACAGCCTACGAGCAGTACTTC CSTRDTAYEQYF
TRBJ2-5 TRBV7-9 16 NA NA TGTTCCAGCAGCTCCCTTCGGAGGGGGGGCCAAGAGACCCAGTACTTC CSSSSLRRGGQETQYF
TRBJ1-4 TRBV29-1 12 NA NA TGCAGCGTAAAGACAGCTGATGAAAAACTGTTTTTT CSVKTADEKLFF
TRBJ1-2 TRBV7-2 16 NA TRBD1 TGTGCCAGCAGCTTAGGATGGACAGGGGGCGACTATGGCTACACCTTC CASSLGWTGGDYGYTF
TRBJ2-3 TRBV14 15 NA TRBD2 TGTGCCAGCAGCGAAGGGATGGGAGGGGCAGATACGCAGTATTTT CASSEGMGGADTQYF
TRBJ2-3 TRBV7-3 14 NA NA TGTGCCAGCAGCTTAAGCGGGCTCACAGATACGCAGTATTTT CASSLSGLTDTQYF
TRBJ1-3 TRBV9 15 NA TRBD1 TGTGCCAGCAGCCGGGGGACAGCCTCTGGAAACACCATATATTTT CASSRGTASGNTIYF
TRBJ2-2 TRBV11-2 14 NA NA TGTGCCAGCAGTATGAGTCCCGCAACCGGGGAGCTGTTTTTT CASSMSPATGELFF
TRBJ1-4 TRBV5-1 14 NA TRBD1 TGCGCCAGCAGCTTGTTCGACAGGGGTGAAAAACTGTTTTTT CASSLFDRGEKLFF
TRBJ2-1 TRBV15 16 NA NA TGTGCCACCAGCAGTCCGCTAGAGGGGGTATACAATGAGCAGTTCTTC CATSSPLEGVYNEQFF
TRBJ1-2 TRBV7-7 15 NA TRBD1 TGTGCTAGCAGCCCCTTTACAGGGGGCAGCGATGGCTACACCTTC CASSPFTGGSDGYTF
TRBJ2-1 TRBV6-1 14 NA NA TGTGCCAGTTTCCGAGGGGACACTGGCAATGAGCAGTTCTTC CASFRGDTGNEQFF
TRBJ2-5 TRBV5-1 15 NA TRBD2 TGCGCCAGCAGCTTGGCACTAGCGGGGGGAGAGACCCAGTACTTC CASSLALAGGETQYF
TRBJ1-2 TRBV7-8 15 NA TRBD1 TGTGCCAGCAGCCTCGACAGGGGGGGGTCGAATGGCTACACCTTC CASSLDRGGSNGYTF
TRBJ1-1 TRBV5-6 15 few TRBD1 TGTGCCAGCAGCTCCCGGGACAGGGGCAACACTGAAGCTTTCTTT CASSSRDRGNTEAFF
TRBJ1-4 TRBV19 13 NA NA TGTGCCAGTATCCCGGGGGTCGGCGAAAAACTGTTTTTT CASIPGVGEKLFF
TRBJ1-2 TRBV30 13 NA NA TGTGCCTGGGATCCTCGGGACACCTATGGCTACACCTTC CAWDPRDTYGYTF
TRBJ2-1 TRBV5-4 14 NA TRBD2 TGTGCCAGCACTCGTAAAGGGGAGGGAAATGAGCAGTTCTTC CASTRKGEGNEQFF